This TCR beta chain appears in the sequencing data of a study of regulatory T cells in long-lasting Graves disease. Whole-study results and caveats: Newly diagnosed disease favored TRBV20-1 and TRBJ2-1 over persistent disease.

The CDR3 consists of 15 residues. Deletions cut 7 bases from V and 0 bases from J, with 15 bases between. Sample time point: newly diagnosed GD, antithyroid drugs for less than 3 months. After RNA was extracted from PBMCs, the TCR library was made from it. The sample holds many counts of this clonotype. Its target is unknown. Investigators prepared the TCR beta libraries by applying iRepertoire HTBI primers and Arm-PCR of CDR3 regions. MiXCR, run by TCRdb on the multiplex PCR reads, gives a single entry per CDR3 protein. The sample carries approximately 560,000 distinct CDR3 sequences, more than 15% recorded once. The data were also submitted as part of a second study, on T cells in Graves' hyperthyroidism and ophthalmopathy. That report notes: Patients were excluded because of uncontrolled infection, other autoimmune disease, pregnancy or lactation. Researchers found most expanded thyroid clonotypes above 0.001 in blood as well.

Material: peripheral blood mononuclear cells (PBMCs), obtained at new diagnosis, from a patient treated with antithyroid drugs. This TCR came from a man between 18 and 29 years old with Graves disease. This chain links TRBV12-3 or TRBV12-4 with TRBJ1-1; unclear D gene. The CDR3 sequence: CASTHGPNMNTEAFF. The CDR3 DNA is TGTGCCAGCACCCACGGTCCGAATATGAACACTGAAGCTTTCTTT.